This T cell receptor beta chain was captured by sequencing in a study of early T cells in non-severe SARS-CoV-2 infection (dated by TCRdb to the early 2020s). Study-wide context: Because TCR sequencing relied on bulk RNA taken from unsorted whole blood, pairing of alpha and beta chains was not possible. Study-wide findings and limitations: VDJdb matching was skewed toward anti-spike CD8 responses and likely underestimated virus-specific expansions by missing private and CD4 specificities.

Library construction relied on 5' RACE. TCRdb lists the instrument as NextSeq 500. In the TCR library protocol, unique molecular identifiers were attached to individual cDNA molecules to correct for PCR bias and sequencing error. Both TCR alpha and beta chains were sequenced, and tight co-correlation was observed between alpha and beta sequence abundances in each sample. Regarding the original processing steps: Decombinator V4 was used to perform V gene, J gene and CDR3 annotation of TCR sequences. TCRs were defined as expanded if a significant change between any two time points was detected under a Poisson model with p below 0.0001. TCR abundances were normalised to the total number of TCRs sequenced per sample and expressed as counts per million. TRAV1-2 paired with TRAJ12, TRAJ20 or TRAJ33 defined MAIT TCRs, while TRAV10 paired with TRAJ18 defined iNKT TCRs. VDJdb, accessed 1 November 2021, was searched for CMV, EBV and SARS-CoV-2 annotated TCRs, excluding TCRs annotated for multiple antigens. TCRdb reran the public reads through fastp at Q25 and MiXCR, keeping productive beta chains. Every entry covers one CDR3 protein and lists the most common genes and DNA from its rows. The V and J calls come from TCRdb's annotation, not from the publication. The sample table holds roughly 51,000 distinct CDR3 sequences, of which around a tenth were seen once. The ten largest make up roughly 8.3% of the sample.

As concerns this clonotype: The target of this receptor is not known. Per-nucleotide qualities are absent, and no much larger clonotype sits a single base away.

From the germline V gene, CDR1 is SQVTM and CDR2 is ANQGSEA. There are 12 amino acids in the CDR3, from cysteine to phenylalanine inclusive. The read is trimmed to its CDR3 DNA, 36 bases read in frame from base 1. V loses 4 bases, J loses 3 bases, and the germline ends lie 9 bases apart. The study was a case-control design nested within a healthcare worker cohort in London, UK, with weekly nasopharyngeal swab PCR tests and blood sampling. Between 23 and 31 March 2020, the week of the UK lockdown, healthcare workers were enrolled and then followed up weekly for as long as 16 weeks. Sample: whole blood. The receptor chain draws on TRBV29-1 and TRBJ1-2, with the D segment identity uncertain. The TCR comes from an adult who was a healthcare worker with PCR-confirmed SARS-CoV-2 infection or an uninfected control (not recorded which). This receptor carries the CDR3 CSVVATDYGYTF. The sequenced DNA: TGCAGCGTTGTGGCTACGGACTATGGCTACACCTTC.